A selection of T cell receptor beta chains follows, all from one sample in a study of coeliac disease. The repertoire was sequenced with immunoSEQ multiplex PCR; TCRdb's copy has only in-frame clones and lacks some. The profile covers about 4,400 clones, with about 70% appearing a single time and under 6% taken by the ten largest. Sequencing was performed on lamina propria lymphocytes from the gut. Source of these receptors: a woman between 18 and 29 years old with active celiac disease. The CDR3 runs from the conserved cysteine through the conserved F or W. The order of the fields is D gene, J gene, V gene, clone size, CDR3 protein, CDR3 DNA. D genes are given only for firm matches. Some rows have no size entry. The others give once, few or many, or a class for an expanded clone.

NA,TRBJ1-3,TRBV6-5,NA,CASSFLESSGNTIYF,TGTGCCAGCAGTTTTTTAGAGAGCTCTGGAAACACCATATATTTT
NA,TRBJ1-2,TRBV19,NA,CASQAKNYGYTF,TGTGCCAGCCAAGCAAAGAACTATGGCTACACCTTC
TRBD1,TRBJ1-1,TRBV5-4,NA,CASSWDRTLNTEAFF,TGTGCCAGCAGCTGGGACAGGACGTTGAACACTGAAGCTTTCTTT
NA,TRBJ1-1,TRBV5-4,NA,CASSADRSPEAFF,TGTGCCAGCAGCGCAGACAGGAGCCCTGAAGCTTTCTTT
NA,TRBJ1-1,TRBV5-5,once,CASSLDLLTEAFF,TGTGCCAGCAGCTTGGATCTCCTGACTGAAGCTTTCTTT
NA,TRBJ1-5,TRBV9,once,CASSVAGVGNQPQHF,TGTGCCAGCAGCGTAGCGGGGGTAGGCAATCAGCCCCAGCATTTT
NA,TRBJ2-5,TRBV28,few,CASSPTNRNQETQYF,TGTGCCAGCAGCCCTACAAACAGGAATCAAGAGACCCAGTACTTC
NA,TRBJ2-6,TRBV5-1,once,CASSLGGTDTGANVLTF,TGCGCCAGCAGCTTGGGCGGGACAGATACTGGGGCCAACGTCCTGACTTTC
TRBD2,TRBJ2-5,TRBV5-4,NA,CASSLPSGGAGTQYF,TGTGCCAGCAGCTTGCCTAGCGGGGGGGCCGGGACCCAGTACTTC
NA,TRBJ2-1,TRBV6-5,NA,CASSPQTRTAEQFF,TGTGCCAGCAGCCCTCAAACTAGGACCGCTGAGCAGTTCTTC
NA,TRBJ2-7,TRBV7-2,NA,CASSLLPGGQYF,TGTGCCAGCAGCTTACTCCCCGGTGGGCAGTACTTC
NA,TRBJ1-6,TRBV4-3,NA,CASSPVRGSNNSPLHF,TGCGCCAGCAGCCCGGTTCGAGGGAGTAATAATTCACCCCTCCACTTT
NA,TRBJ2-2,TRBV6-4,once,CASSLGQSTGELFF,TGTGCCAGCAGCTTAGGACAAAGCACCGGGGAGCTGTTTTTT
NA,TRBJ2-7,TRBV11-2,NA,CASSWAYEQYF,TGTGCCAGCAGCTGGGCATACGAGCAGTACTTC
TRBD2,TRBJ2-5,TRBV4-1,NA,CASSQDGGEGRTQYF,TGCGCCAGCAGCCAAGATGGGGGGGAGGGGAGGACCCAGTACTTC
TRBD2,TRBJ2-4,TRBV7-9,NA,CASSLDLSGKGNIQYF,TGTGCCAGCAGCTTAGATCTCAGCGGGAAAGGAAACATTCAGTACTTC
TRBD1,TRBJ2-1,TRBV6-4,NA,CASRGTGHGNEQFF,TGTGCCAGCAGGGGGACAGGGCACGGCAATGAGCAGTTCTTC
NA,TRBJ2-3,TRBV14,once,CASSQDGSRGSDTQYF,TGTGCCAGCAGCCAAGATGGTAGCAGGGGTTCAGATACGCAGTATTTT
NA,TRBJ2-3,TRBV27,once,CASSFLTSTDTQYF,TGTGCCAGCAGTTTTTTAACTAGCACAGATACGCAGTATTTT
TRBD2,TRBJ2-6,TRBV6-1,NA,CASSAGSSGSGANVLTF,TGTGCCAGCAGTGCAGGATCTAGCGGGTCTGGGGCCAACGTCCTGACTTTC
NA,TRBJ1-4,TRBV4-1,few,CASSQDFTPANEKLFF,TGCGCCAGCAGCCAAGATTTTACTCCCGCCAATGAAAAACTGTTTTTT
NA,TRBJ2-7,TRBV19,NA,CASSPPLSYEQYF,TGTGCCAGTAGCCCCCCCCTCTCCTACGAGCAGTACTTC
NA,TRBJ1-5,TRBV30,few,CAWSGGGSAGAPRAQHF,TGTGCCTGGAGTGGGGGCGGTTCGGCAGGGGCCCCACGGGCCCAGCATTTT
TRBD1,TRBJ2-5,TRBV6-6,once,CATGQGARETQYF,TGTGCCACCGGACAGGGGGCGAGGGAGACCCAGTACTTC
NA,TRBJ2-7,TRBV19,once,CASSPYPGGLSYEQYF,TGTGCCAGTAGCCCCTATCCAGGGGGGTTATCCTACGAGCAGTACTTC
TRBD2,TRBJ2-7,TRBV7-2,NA,CASSFSGSPSYEQYF,TGTGCCAGCAGCTTCAGCGGGAGCCCCTCCTACGAGCAGTACTTC
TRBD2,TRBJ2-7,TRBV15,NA,CATSRGLAGGSYEQYF,TGTGCCACCAGCAGAGGGCTAGCGGGAGGATCGTACGAGCAGTACTTC
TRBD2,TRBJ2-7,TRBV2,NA,CAKAGTNPYEQYF,TGTGCCAAGGCGGGGACTAATCCCTACGAGCAGTACTTC
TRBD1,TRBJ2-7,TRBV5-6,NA,CASSFPGTETYEQYF,TGTGCCAGCAGCTTCCCCGGGACAGAAACCTACGAGCAGTACTTC
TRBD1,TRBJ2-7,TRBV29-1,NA,CSVDSRQGKYEQYF,TGCAGCGTTGACTCTCGACAGGGGAAATACGAGCAGTACTTC
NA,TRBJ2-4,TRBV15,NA,CATSRDWGVAKNIQYF,TGTGCCACCAGCAGAGATTGGGGGGTTGCCAAAAACATTCAGTACTTC
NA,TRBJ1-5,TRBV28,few,CASSFAGARNQPQHF,TGTGCCAGCAGTTTCGCGGGGGCCAGGAATCAGCCCCAGCATTTT
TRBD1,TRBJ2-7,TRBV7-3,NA,CASSLTGGIDEQYF,TGTGCCAGCAGTTTGACAGGGGGAATTGACGAGCAGTACTTC
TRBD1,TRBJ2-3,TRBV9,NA,CASSVAGQALPDTQYF,TGTGCCAGCAGCGTAGCGGGACAGGCTTTGCCAGATACGCAGTATTTT
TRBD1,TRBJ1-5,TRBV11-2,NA,CASSLSTGEYQPQHF,TGTGCCAGCAGCTTAAGTACAGGGGAATATCAGCCCCAGCATTTT
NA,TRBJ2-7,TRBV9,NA,CASSVGGVPYEQYF,TGTGCCAGCAGCGTAGGCGGGGTCCCCTACGAGCAGTACTTC
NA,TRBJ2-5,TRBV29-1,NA,CSVPGIVETQYF,TGCAGCGTTCCAGGAATTGTAGAGACCCAGTACTTC
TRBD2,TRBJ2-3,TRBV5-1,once,CASSPTSGRATDTQYF,TGCGCCAGCAGCCCGACTAGCGGGAGGGCAACAGATACGCAGTATTTT
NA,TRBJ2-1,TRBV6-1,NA,CASSEDVGGAYNEQFF,TGTGCCAGCAGTGAAGATGTGGGGGGAGCTTACAATGAGCAGTTCTTC
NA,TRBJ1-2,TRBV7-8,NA,CASRAGVNYGYTF,TGTGCCAGCAGGGCGGGGGTCAACTATGGCTACACCTTC
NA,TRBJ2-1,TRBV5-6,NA,CASSLDSLARNEQFF,TGTGCCAGCAGCTTGGATTCACTAGCACGCAATGAGCAGTTCTTC
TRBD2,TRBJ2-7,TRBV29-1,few,CSVDGTSETYEQYF,TGCAGCGTTGATGGGACTAGCGAGACCTACGAGCAGTACTTC
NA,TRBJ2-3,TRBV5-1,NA,CASSLELQGADTQYF,TGCGCCAGCAGCTTGGAATTACAGGGCGCAGATACGCAGTATTTT
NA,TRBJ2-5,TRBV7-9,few,CASSSQGKTQYF,TGTGCCAGCAGCTCCCAGGGAAAGACCCAGTACTTC
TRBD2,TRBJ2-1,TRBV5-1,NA,CASSEAGAWNEQFF,TGCGCCAGCAGCGAAGCGGGAGCTTGGAATGAGCAGTTCTTC
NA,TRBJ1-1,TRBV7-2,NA,CASSFRQYTEAFF,TGTGCCAGCAGCTTTAGACAGTACACTGAAGCTTTCTTT
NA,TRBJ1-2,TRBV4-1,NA,CASSPAGSERYTF,TGCGCCAGCAGCCCCGCCGGATCAGAGAGGTACACCTTC
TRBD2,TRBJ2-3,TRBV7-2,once,CASSPLRGGTKGTDTQYF,TGTGCCAGCAGCCCTCTGCGGGGGGGGACTAAGGGCACAGATACGCAGTATTTT
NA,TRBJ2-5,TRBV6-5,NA,CASSYSSLFDQETQYF,TGTGCCAGCAGTTACTCTTCCCTATTCGACCAAGAGACCCAGTACTTC